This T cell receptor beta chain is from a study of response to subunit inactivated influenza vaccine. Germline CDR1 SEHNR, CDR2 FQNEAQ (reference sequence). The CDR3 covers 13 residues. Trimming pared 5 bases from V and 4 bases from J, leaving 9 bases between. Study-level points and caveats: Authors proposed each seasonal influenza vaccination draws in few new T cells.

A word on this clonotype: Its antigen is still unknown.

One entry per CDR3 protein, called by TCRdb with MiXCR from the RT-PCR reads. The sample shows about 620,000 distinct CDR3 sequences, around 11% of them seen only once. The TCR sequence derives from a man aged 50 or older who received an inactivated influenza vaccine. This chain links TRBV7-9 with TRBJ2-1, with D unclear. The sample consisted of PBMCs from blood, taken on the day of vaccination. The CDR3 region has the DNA TGTGCCAGCAGCATTCTGGATTACAATGAGCAGTTCTTC. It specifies CASSILDYNEQFF.